This T cell receptor (beta chain) was sequenced for a study of a mutant IDH1 vaccine in newly diagnosed glioma. In the study overall: In weeks 1, 3, 5, 7, 11, 15, 19 and 23, patients were vaccinated. The first vaccination came 4-6 weeks after radiotherapy alone, or with temozolomide cycles. Findings and caveats of the study: There seemed to be no relation between pseudoprogression and changes in top peripheral T cell clonotypes.

With respect to this clone: Its matching antigen is unknown.

This sample's time point: week 23, last vaccination. Vaccine doses each comprised 300 ug of mutant IDH1 20-mer peptide, with topical imiquimod. Patients carried new grade 3 or 4 IDH1-mutant astrocytomas lacking nuclear ATRX. V was shortened by 3 bases and J by 0 bases, with 8 bases between the two germline ends. Per germline, CDR1 LNHDA and CDR2 SQIVND (reference sequence). This CDR3 comprises 14 residues. Method: immunoSEQ multiplex PCR; TCRdb's copy keeps in-frame clones and lacks some. The top ten hold around 2% of the sample, which has around 78,000 clones, 75% to 85% seen once. This rearrangement joins TRBV19 to TRBJ2-5; no clear D. The clonotype was recovered from a man between 25 and 39 years old with glioma. Some clones in this sample may be carry-over from other donors' samples. The specimen comprised PBMCs, sampled from a glioma patient whose treatment included an IDH1 peptide vaccine. CDR3 coding DNA: TGTGCCAGTAGTATGATCAGCGACCAAGAGACCCAGTACTTC. Translating it yields CASSMISDQETQYF.